This T cell receptor beta chain was recorded in a study of CD8 T cells in ankylosing spondylitis. The study, taken as a whole, reports: One TCR beta motif, made up of under ten highly homologous variants, appeared characteristic of ankylosing spondylitis blood. Before this, some motif variants had been reported in reactive arthritis synovial fluid and blood.

Quantitative 5'-RACE with molecular barcodes produced the TCR beta libraries. MiXCR, run by TCRdb on the 5' RACE reads, gives a single entry per CDR3 protein. The repertoire has 670,000 or so distinct CDR3 sequences, 19% of them found once; the top ten carry over 15%. To note about this clonotype: Its antigen is unidentified.

The V and J ends lost 2 bases and 9 bases, in that order; junction bases with no gene match: 10. Germline CDR1 and CDR2: KGHSY and FQNENV. The CDR3 runs to 15 residues. This sequence joins TRBV16 and TRBJ1-1; 9 positions match TRBD1. Sequenced input: blood, either unsorted or a sorted T cell fraction (not recorded which). This TCR was recovered from a male donor with ankylosing spondylitis. CDR3 region: CASSQPGQGSRKAFF. The CDR3 DNA is TGTGCCAGCAGCCAACCGGGACAGGGAAGTAGGAAAGCTTTCTTT.